The clone carrying this T cell receptor beta chain was recorded once. There are 12 residues in the CDR3. Germline lookup yields CDR1 MDHEN and CDR2 SYDVKM. Trimming left V 7 bases short and J 2 bases short, with 9 bases between. This sample stems from a study of PD-1 blockade in classical Hodgkin lymphoma. Profiling relied on immunoSEQ multiplex PCR, and the TCRdb table lists in-frame clones only, not all of them. The sample gives tens of thousands of clones, 60% to 70% of which show up once; around 3% is in the top ten. As for time point: cycle 4 day 1 (C4D1), after 5 to 7 weeks of nivolumab. Exposure to brentuximab vedotin varied, and each patient had relapsed following autologous stem cell transplantation.

The chain couples TRBV28 to TRBJ2-7, with D possibly matching TRBD1 (5 bases). The sequenced sample was peripheral blood mononuclear cells (PBMCs), obtained before the fourth cycle of nivolumab. This clonotype was sampled from a human donor with classical Hodgkin lymphoma. Written as DNA, the CDR3 is TGTGCCAGCATTGGGGCGACCTACGAGCAGTACTTC. Its translation: CASIGATYEQYF.